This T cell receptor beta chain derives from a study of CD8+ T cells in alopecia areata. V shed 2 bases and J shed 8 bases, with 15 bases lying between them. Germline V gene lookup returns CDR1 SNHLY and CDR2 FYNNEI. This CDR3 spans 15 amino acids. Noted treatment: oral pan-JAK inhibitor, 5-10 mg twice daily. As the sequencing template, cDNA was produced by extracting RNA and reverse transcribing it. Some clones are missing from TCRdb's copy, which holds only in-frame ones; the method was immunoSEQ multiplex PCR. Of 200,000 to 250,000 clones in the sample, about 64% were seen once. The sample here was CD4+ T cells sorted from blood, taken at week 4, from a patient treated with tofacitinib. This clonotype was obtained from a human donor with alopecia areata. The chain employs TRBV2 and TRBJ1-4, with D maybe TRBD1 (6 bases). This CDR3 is CASSELGGAGEKLFF. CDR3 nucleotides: TGTGCCAGCAGTGAACTGGGGGGCGCTGGGGAAAAACTGTTTTTT. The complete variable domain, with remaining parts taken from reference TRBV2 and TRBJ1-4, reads EPEVTQTPSHQVTQMGQEVILRCVPISNHLYFYWYRQILGQKVEFLVSFYNNEISEKSEIFDDQFSVERPDGSNFTLKIRSTKLEDSAMYFCASSELGGAGEKLFFGSGTQLSVL.